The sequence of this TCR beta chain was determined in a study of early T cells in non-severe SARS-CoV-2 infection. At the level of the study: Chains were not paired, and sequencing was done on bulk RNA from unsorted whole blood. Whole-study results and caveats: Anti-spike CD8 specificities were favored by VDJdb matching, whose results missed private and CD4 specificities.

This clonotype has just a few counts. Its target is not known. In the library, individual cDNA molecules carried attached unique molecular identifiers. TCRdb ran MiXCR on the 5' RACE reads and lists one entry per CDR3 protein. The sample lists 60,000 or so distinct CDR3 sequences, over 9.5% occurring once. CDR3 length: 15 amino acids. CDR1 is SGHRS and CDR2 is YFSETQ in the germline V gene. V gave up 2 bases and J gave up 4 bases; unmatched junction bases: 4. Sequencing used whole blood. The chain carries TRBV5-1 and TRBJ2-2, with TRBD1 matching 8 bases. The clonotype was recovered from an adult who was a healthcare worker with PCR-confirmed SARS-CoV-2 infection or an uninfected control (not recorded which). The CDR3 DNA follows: TGCGCCAGCAGCTTAACCCAGGGGGCCACCGGGGAGCTGTTTTTT. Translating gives CASSLTQGATGELFF. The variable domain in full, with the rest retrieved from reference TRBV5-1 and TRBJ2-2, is KAGVTQTPRYLIKTRGQQVTLSCSPISGHRSVSWYQQTPGQGLQFLFEYFSETQRNKGNFPGRFSGRQFSNSRSEMNVSTLELGDSALYLCASSLTQGATGELFFGEGSRLTVL.